The T cell receptor beta chain described here comes from a study of healthy donors' naive CD4 and CD8 T cells. A linear amplification protocol produced the TCR libraries from 450 to 500 ng of total RNA. TCRdb redid the calling of the reads with MiXCR, one entry per CDR3 protein. The sample includes 200,000 or so distinct CDR3 sequences, about 74% of them seen just once. The CDR3 runs to 18 residues. J lost 0 bases, V lost 5 bases, and 9 bases had no gene match. Germline CDR1 reads MNHEY; CDR2 reads SVGAGI. The source is a pool of human donors in good health; the sample pools cells from several healthy donors. Material for sequencing was naive CD4+ and CD8+ T cells sorted from blood, pooled from several donors. This rearrangement joins TRBV6-5 to TRBJ2-1, with 11 bases that match TRBD2. The CDR3 is CASSQLGLAAYSYNEQFF. The DNA of the CDR3 is TGTGCCAGCAGTCAGCTGGGACTAGCGGCCTACTCCTACAATGAGCAGTTCTTC.